Listed below are T cell receptor beta chains from one sample, sequenced in a study of glioma-infiltrating T cells after dendritic cell vaccination. The repertoire was sequenced with immunoSEQ multiplex PCR; TCRdb's copy has only in-frame clones and lacks some. The data hold about 82,000 clones, with 85% to 90% observed a single time. Here the sequenced sample was blood, taken before dendritic cell vaccination. The receptor source for this set is a human donor with glioblastoma. CDR3s include the opening cysteine and the closing phenylalanine or tryptophan. Fields, in order: V gene, D gene, clone size, J gene, CDR3 DNA, CDR3 protein. A D gene is named only where the DNA matches it firmly. A row's size may be missing; if present it is once, few, many or a size class.

v_call: TRBV21-1
d_call: -
clone_size: -
j_call: TRBJ2-7
cdr3_nt: TGTGCCAGCAGCAAGAGACAGGGGAATTCCGACGAGCAGTACTTC
cdr3_aa: CASSKRQGNSDEQYF

v_call: TRBV12-5
d_call: TRBD1
clone_size: -
j_call: TRBJ2-1
cdr3_nt: TGTGCTAGTGGTACCGAGGGGGCGGTAGGCAATGAGCAGTTCTTC
cdr3_aa: CASGTEGAVGNEQFF

v_call: TRBV5-1
d_call: TRBD2
clone_size: -
j_call: TRBJ2-1
cdr3_nt: TGCGCCAGCAGCCTCGGGAGCGGGGGCGGTAGTGAGCAGTTCTTC
cdr3_aa: CASSLGSGGGSEQFF

v_call: TRBV9
d_call: -
clone_size: once
j_call: TRBJ2-5
cdr3_nt: TGTGCCAGCAGCGTAGCTCCTAGCGTAAAACAAGAGACCCAGTACTTC
cdr3_aa: CASSVAPSVKQETQYF

v_call: TRBV5-1
d_call: -
clone_size: -
j_call: TRBJ1-1
cdr3_nt: TGCGCCAGCAGCCTGAACAGGAACACTGAAGCTTTCTTT
cdr3_aa: CASSLNRNTEAFF

v_call: TRBV19
d_call: TRBD1
clone_size: -
j_call: TRBJ1-1
cdr3_nt: TGTGCCAGTAGTATCAAGGGGGCGAACACTGAAGCTTTCTTT
cdr3_aa: CASSIKGANTEAFF

v_call: TRBV5-6
d_call: TRBD1
clone_size: once
j_call: TRBJ1-5
cdr3_nt: TGTGCCAGCAGCTCCGGGGGACAGGGGCGTCAGGCCCAGCATTTT
cdr3_aa: CASSSGGQGRQAQHF

v_call: TRBV27
d_call: -
clone_size: -
j_call: TRBJ2-7
cdr3_nt: TGTGCCAGCAGTATACGAGCGGAAAGCTCCTACGAGCAGTACTTC
cdr3_aa: CASSIRAESSYEQYF

v_call: TRBV2
d_call: TRBD1
clone_size: -
j_call: TRBJ1-1
cdr3_nt: TGTGCCAGCAGTGGGCGGGACAGTTCCAACACTGAAGCTTTCTTT
cdr3_aa: CASSGRDSSNTEAFF

v_call: TRBV10-2
d_call: -
clone_size: -
j_call: TRBJ1-1
cdr3_nt: TGCGCCAGCAGTGGGGGGCTGGGCACTGAAGCTTTCTTT
cdr3_aa: CASSGGLGTEAFF

v_call: TRBV4-2
d_call: TRBD2
clone_size: -
j_call: TRBJ2-3
cdr3_nt: TGTGCCAGCAGCCACCAATTGACTAGCGGGAGGCCAGATACGCAGTATTTT
cdr3_aa: CASSHQLTSGRPDTQYF

v_call: TRBV14
d_call: -
clone_size: -
j_call: TRBJ2-1
cdr3_nt: TGTGCCAGCAGCCACGTCGGGGCCTACAATGAGCAGTTCTTC
cdr3_aa: CASSHVGAYNEQFF

v_call: TRBV19
d_call: -
clone_size: -
j_call: TRBJ1-1
cdr3_nt: TGTGCCAGTAGTCCCACCCTCGGGGCTGAAGCTTTCTTT
cdr3_aa: CASSPTLGAEAFF

v_call: TRBV5-1
d_call: -
clone_size: -
j_call: TRBJ2-5
cdr3_nt: TGCGCCACCAAAGAAGCGGGTCGAGAGACCCAGTACTTC
cdr3_aa: CATKEAGRETQYF

v_call: TRBV25-1
d_call: TRBD1
clone_size: -
j_call: TRBJ1-2
cdr3_nt: TGTGCCAGCAAAAACCCAGGGGGTCTGGGTGGCTACACCTTC
cdr3_aa: CASKNPGGLGGYTF